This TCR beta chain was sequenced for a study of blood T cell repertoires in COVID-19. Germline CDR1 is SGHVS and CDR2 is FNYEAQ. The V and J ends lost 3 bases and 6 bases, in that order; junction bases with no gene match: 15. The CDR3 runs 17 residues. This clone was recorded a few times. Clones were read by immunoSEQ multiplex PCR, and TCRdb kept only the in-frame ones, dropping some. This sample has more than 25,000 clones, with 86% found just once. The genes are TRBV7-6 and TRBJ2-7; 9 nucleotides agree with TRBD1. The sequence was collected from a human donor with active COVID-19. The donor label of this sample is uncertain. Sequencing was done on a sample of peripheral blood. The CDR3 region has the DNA TGTGCCAGCAGCTTGGGACAGGGTAACGGCCCTCGTTTCGAGCAGTACTTC. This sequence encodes CASSLGQGNGPRFEQYF.